The entry below describes one T cell receptor (beta chain). What it recognizes is unknown. This sample is part of a study of shared clonotypes between healthy human individuals. Deletions cut 4 bases from V and 0 bases from J, with 19 bases between. The V gene's germline CDR1 is SQVTM and CDR2 ANQGSEA. CDR3 size: 16 residues. TCRdb keeps only in-frame clones here, not all; method: immunoSEQ multiplex PCR. Seen here are about 610,000 clones, 95% to 98% observed once, and the top ten hold 0.045% to 0.07%. Overall study results and limits: Generation of non-shared clonotypes was less probable than generation of clonotypes shared by all four donors.

A split of CD4+ cells into CD45RA+ naive and CD45RA-negative memory subsets was performed. The TCR sequence derives from a woman aged 25 to 39 in good health. Source material: naive CD4+ T cells sorted from blood. Sample subset: CD45RA+ positively selected. This chain links TRBV29-1 with TRBJ2-7; D possibly matches TRBD1 or TRBD2 (7 bases each). CDR3: CSVAGGADPSSYEQYF. Written as DNA, the CDR3 is TGCAGCGTTGCAGGGGGGGCCGATCCGAGCTCCTACGAGCAGTACTTC.